Listed below are T cell receptor beta chains from one sample, sequenced in a study of Ad26.COV2.S vaccination and SARS-CoV-2 variants. Profiling relied on immunoSEQ multiplex PCR, and the TCRdb table lists in-frame clones only, not all of them. This sample has a few hundred thousand clones, with around 87% found just once. Material: peripheral blood, obtained in a trial of Ad26.COV2.S vaccine versus placebo. The origin of the receptors is a person between 18 and 65 years old who received the Ad26.COV2.S COVID-19 vaccine or a placebo. The CDR3 runs from the conserved cysteine through the conserved F or W. Fields, in order: J gene, clone size, V gene, CDR3 protein. Clone sizes are given selectively: once, few, many, or a class where the clone is expanded.

>TRBJ2-2|NA|TRBV4-2
CASSQDRLINTGELFF
>TRBJ2-7|NA|TRBV7-2
CASSNQIIAGTRDEQYF
>TRBJ2-3|NA|TRBV5-4
CASSSAQGARDTQYF
>TRBJ1-4|once|TRBV2
CASSPVRGRLVANEKLFF
>TRBJ1-5|NA|TRBV5-1
CASSLLGDQPQHF
>TRBJ1-2|NA|TRBV6-1
CASSETGNYGYTF
>TRBJ2-3|NA|TRBV4-1
CASSQEAHGRTDTQYF
>TRBJ2-1|NA|TRBV5-6
CASSLFSTYNEQFF
>TRBJ2-1|NA|TRBV6-4
CASSVGEEQFF
>TRBJ2-5|NA|TRBV6-5
CASSYSPRTDQETQYF
>TRBJ1-3|NA|TRBV5-6
CASSLTFRYSGNTIYF
>TRBJ2-5|NA|TRBV15
CATSRAAGHQGGETQYF
>TRBJ1-1|NA|TRBV7-9
CASSLSGHLNTEAFF
>TRBJ1-1|NA|TRBV12-3/TRBV12-4
CASSLRGRTEAFF
>TRBJ2-7|NA|TRBV5-1
CASSLQGLGEQYF
>TRBJ1-2|NA|TRBV28
CASSQGATLGGYTF
>TRBJ2-3|NA|TRBV13
CASRPPSSDTQYF
>TRBJ2-1|NA|TRBV10-1
CASSESGPYNEQFF
>TRBJ1-2|NA|TRBV27
CASSSGQGARYTF
>TRBJ1-6|NA|TRBV2
CASSNRGGGSSPLHF
>TRBJ1-1|NA|TRBV10-3
CAISDRTAEAFF
>TRBJ2-1|NA|TRBV5-1
CASSSRRGTEFLNEQFF
>TRBJ2-3|NA|TRBV5-1
CATGSGAYTDTQYF
>TRBJ1-5|NA|TRBV7-2
CASSFRGGNQPQHF
>TRBJ2-1|NA|TRBV27
CASSFTGNNEQFF
>TRBJ2-3|NA|TRBV7-9
CASSPRRGPHTDTQYF
>TRBJ1-5|NA|TRBV7-2
CASSLVVQSNQPQHF
>TRBJ1-1|NA|TRBV2
CASSVLLNTEAFF
>TRBJ2-5|NA|TRBV6-5
CASRASGTQYF
>TRBJ2-7|NA|TRBV11-2
CASSLDRSYEQYF
>TRBJ1-2|NA|TRBV10-3
CAIRGDYGYTF
>TRBJ2-1|NA|TRBV7-8
CASSLGARGNNEQFF
>TRBJ2-7|NA|TRBV10-3
CAISDYDNSYEQYF
>TRBJ1-4|NA|TRBV5-1
CASSDDGFEEKLFF
>TRBJ1-2|NA|TRBV5-1
CASSLGGQSRDYGYTF
>TRBJ2-3|once|TRBV2
CASSEDGTVRTDTQYF
>TRBJ1-1|NA|TRBV5-1
CASSLAGGTGTEAFF
>TRBJ1-2|NA|TRBV4-3
CASSQTALLGYTF
>TRBJ2-7|NA|TRBV15
CATSRGRGISYEQYF
>TRBJ2-2|NA|TRBV4-3
CASSHLKRGVFTGELFF
>TRBJ2-1|NA|TRBV3-1/TRBV3-2
CASSQGASTNEQFF